A selection of T cell receptor beta chains follows, all from one sample in a study of human T cells and chemical hapten exposure. TCRdb re-derived calls from the RACE reads in MiXCR, one entry per CDR3 protein. The sample has about 58,000 distinct CDR3 sequences; approximately 13% are singletons. This material consisted of whole blood, taken in connection with sensitization to the hapten diphenylcyclopropenone (DPC). Receptor source: a man aged 25 to 45 with alopecia areata. Some clones in this sample may be carry-over from other donors' samples. Each CDR3 is given with its conserved first and last residue.

TRBV5-1 CASSEGDSLSYEQYF
TRBV7-9 CASSGDRHYGYTF
TRBV6-2/TRBV6-3 CASSYPPRTAGNTIYF
TRBV29-1 CSVEEGDSYEQYF
TRBV29-1 CSVWDRPVPLKETQYF
TRBV5-1 CASSFQGQSYGYTF
TRBV12-3/TRBV12-4 CASSYRGSYYEQYF
TRBV20-1 CSASSRGASEKLFF
TRBV27 CASSLTSGPSYEQYF
TRBV5-1 CASSSTLNTEAFF
TRBV6-5 CASSYSSIGQPQHF
TRBV7-3 CASSLVPRDRGHSPLHF
TRBV15 CATNTGIGSNTGELFF
TRBV7-9 CASSPIPGGAYGYTF
TRBV7-7 CASSSSEDTEAFF
TRBV7-2 CASSSDSLSGNTIYF
TRBV7-9 CASSPPADLYGYTF
TRBV10-3 CAISESKFEGDEQFF
TRBV29-1 CSVDDTGYYGYTF
TRBV7-2 CASSDYNQPQHF
TRBV29-1 CSVPGRDTEAFF
TRBV7-9 CASSPPPIAGVYEQYF
TRBV9 CASSVASSYNEQFF
TRBV15 CATSRDRSQYEQYF
TRBV6-5 CASFPTGYHGYTF
TRBV10-3 CAISEGQGVYEQYF
TRBV5-1 CASSLVGSDYNEQFF
TRBV28 CASTQGSYEQYF
TRBV5-1 CASSLASIYEQYF
TRBV20-1 CSARVGSLNQPQHF
TRBV9 CASGADLFF
TRBV29-1 CSVEDPIAKNIQYF
TRBV7-3 CASSLDRGISSTDTQYF
TRBV5-1 CASSLGRGLDEQFF
TRBV3-1 CASSFRGGRLANEKLFF
TRBV5-1 CASSLEGPKQYF
TRBV12-5 CASGLESSSYGYTF
TRBV7-8 CASSLDRVMRSNTEAFF
TRBV18 CASSPWQGVDSGNTIYF
TRBV11-2 CASSSPGQGDNEQFF
TRBV5-1 CASSLDSTNEKLFF
TRBV20-1 CSAIGTSGVLQETQYF
TRBV6-5 CASSVTLASTEAFF
TRBV29-1 CSVADQATNEKLFF